This T cell receptor beta chain originates from a study of cytomegalovirus exposure and HLA in healthy donors. Primers: 60 Vbeta forward and 13 Jbeta reverse. Some clones are missing from TCRdb's copy, which holds only in-frame ones; the method was immunoSEQ multiplex PCR. This sample has under 200,000 clones; approximately 67% occur once, and the top ten carry 3.5% to 5.5%. CDR1 is KGHSH, CDR2 LQKENI, per germline. The CDR3 runs 15 residues. The J segment lost 7 bases and the V segment lost 3 bases, leaving 9 bases of the junction unmatched. The sequence was collected from a woman younger than 35 in good health and CMV-seropositive. The rearrangement links TRBV18 to TRBJ2-7, with 10 bases aligning to TRBD2. Material: PBMCs. The CDR3 protein is CASSPSSGRVEEQYF. As DNA, the CDR3 is TGTGCCAGCTCACCTTCGAGCGGGAGGGTCGAGGAGCAGTACTTC.